These 13 T cell receptor beta chains were all obtained from the same sample, sequenced in a study of blood T cell repertoires in COVID-19. The method was immunoSEQ multiplex PCR; TCRdb's version includes in-frame clones alone and lacks a portion of them. The sample consists of 280,000 or so clones, around nine tenths of them appearing once. Sequences were obtained from PBMCs or T cells enriched from blood (not recorded which). Receptor source: a woman in her thirties or forties who had recovered from COVID-19.

The rearrangement joins TRBV6-1 to TRBJ1-5, with a tentative D call TRBD1 (6 bases). This CDR3 region has 15 residues. V lost 3 bases, J lost 4 bases, and 13 bases lay in between. The germline CDR1 and CDR2 sequences are MNHNS and SASEGT. CDR3 protein: CASSEGGTQNQPQHF. The CDR3 coding sequence is TGTGCCAGCAGTGAGGGAGGGACACAGAATCAGCCCCAGCATTTT.

The rearrangement links TRBV30 to TRBJ1-2; possible D gene TRBD1, 6 bases. With 0 bases removed from V and 5 bases from J, the gap between germline ends came to 13 bases. Germline lookup yields CDR1 GTSNPN and CDR2 SVGIG (reference sequence). The CDR3 has 14 amino acids. DNA for the CDR3: TGTGCCTGGAGTGTAAGTCCGGGACATTATGGCTACACCTTC. This gives the protein CAWSVSPGHYGYTF.

This clone appeared a few times. This rearrangement joins TRBV7-2 to TRBJ2-7, with 8 bases identical to TRBD2. CDR1 SGHTA and CDR2 FQGNSA come from the germline V gene. V lost 0 bases and J lost 1; bases outside the gene matches: 11. CDR3 length: 18 amino acids. CDR3 sequence: CASSLAPYASGSSYEQYF. Written as DNA, the CDR3 is TGTGCCAGCAGCTTAGCGCCTTACGCCAGCGGGAGTTCCTACGAGCAGTACTTC.

The V gene is TRBV28, the J gene TRBJ2-7; tentatively, D is TRBD1 (6 bases). V dropped 7 bases and J dropped 6 bases, with 19 bases sitting between them. Germline CDR1 is MDHEN and CDR2 is SYDVKM. CDR3 length: 14 amino acids. The CDR3 loop is CASTLSRGTSEQYF. In nucleotides, the CDR3 is TGTGCCAGCACCCTATCCAGGGGAACGAGCGAGCAGTACTTC.

The chain links TRBV7-2 to TRBJ2-1; 13 positions match TRBD2. The trim removed 5 bases at V and 7 bases at J, leaving 8 bases unmatched. Germline lookup yields CDR1 SGHTA and CDR2 FQGNSA. There are 16 residues in the CDR3. CDR3 nucleotide sequence: TGTGCCAGCAGCGCCCCGGCGGGACTAGCGGGGAATGAGCAGTTCTTC. Protein sequence: CASSAPAGLAGNEQFF.

V is TRBV6-1 and J is TRBJ1-2, with a tentative D call TRBD1 (6 bases). This CDR3 contains 15 residues. V lost 1 base to trimming and J lost 3 bases, with 12 bases between them. From germline, CDR1 is MNHNS and CDR2 SASEGT. Here the CDR3 reads CASSEVDRLYYGYTF. The CDR3 DNA reads TGTGCCAGCAGTGAAGTTGACAGGCTCTACTATGGCTACACCTTC.

The chain joins TRBV14 to TRBJ2-7, with D possibly matching TRBD2 (5 bases). V lost 1 base and J lost 5, with 15 bases in between. Germline CDR1 is SGHDN and CDR2 is FVKESK. This CDR3 contains 15 residues. The DNA of the CDR3 is TGTGCCAGCAGCCAAGCTTTCCCAGCGGAGGACGAGCAGTACTTC. It translates to CASSQAFPAEDEQYF.

This clone has only one observation. The V and J genes are TRBV10-3 and TRBJ2-7; 10 nucleotides match TRBD1. CDR3 size: 15 residues. CDR1 and CDR2 (germline): ENHRY, SYGVKD. Trimming cost V 0 bases and J 4 bases; bases outside gene matches: 3. The CDR3 nucleotides read TGTGCCATCAGTGAGTCACCGGGACAGGGGTACGAGCAGTACTTC. Encoded protein: CAISESPGQGYEQYF.

In its sample, this clone was seen once. The V gene is TRBV28, the J gene TRBJ1-4; no clear D gene. Germline lookup yields CDR1 MDHEN and CDR2 SYDVKM. The germline V and J ends were trimmed by 6 bases and 3 bases, with 17 bases remaining between them. The CDR3 has 16 residues. CDR3 in DNA: TGTGCCAGCAGCTCAGCCATCGGTGGGCCTAATGAAAAACTGTTTTTT. It specifies CASSSAIGGPNEKLFF.

J is TRBJ1-1 and V is TRBV28; 7 nucleotides match TRBD1. This CDR3 comprises 17 residues. Losses at the gene ends were 4 bases for V and 1 base for J; bases not matched to a gene: 12. Germline CDR1 reads MDHEN; CDR2 reads SYDVKM. The CDR3 nucleotides read TGTGCCAGCAGTTCAGGGGGACATTTTCGACCGAACACTGAAGCTTTCTTT. Residues: CASSSGGHFRPNTEAFF.

This rearrangement joins TRBV11-2 to TRBJ2-7; 7 nucleotides line up with TRBD2. CDR1 and CDR2 (germline): SGHAT, FQNNGV. Trimming at V came to 4 bases and at J to 3 bases, leaving 9 bases not matched to a gene. The CDR3 totals 15 residues. In DNA, the CDR3 is TGTGCCAGCAGCTCCCAGGGAGGGTGGGGCTACGAGCAGTACTTC. It specifies CASSSQGGWGYEQYF.

Comments on this clone: This could be a read error, since a much larger clone is one nucleotide away. In the same sample, other DNA sequences code for this CDR3. V usage is TRBV9 and J usage is TRBJ1-1; TRBD1 matches at 10 bases. Unmatched junction bases numbered 2, after V lost 2 bases and J lost 1 base. The V gene's germline CDR1 is SGDLS and CDR2 YYNGEE. The CDR3 spans 15 residues. CDR3 bases: TGTGCCAGCAGCGTTGGGACAGGGGCGAACACTGAAGCTTTCTTT. It specifies CASSVGTGANTEAFF.

The chain joins TRBV30 to TRBJ1-1, with a tentative D call TRBD1 (6 bases). The CDR3 totals 12 residues. Deletions cut 2 bases from V and 11 bases from J, with 15 bases between. Germline CDR1 and CDR2: GTSNPN and SVGIG (reference sequence). CDR3 in DNA: TGTGCCTGGAGTTTAAACAGGGAAACGGCTTTCTTT. Translating it yields CAWSLNRETAFF.